These 22 T cell receptor beta chains were sequenced from one sample in a study of blood T cell repertoires in COVID-19 (dated by TCRdb to 2019 to 2021). Receptor libraries were prepared by the immunoSEQ multiplex PCR assay. Drawn from immuneACCESS, this table holds only the in-frame rearrangements with V and J called that TCRdb kept. Clones are partly lost; checked studies trace under half to an unresolved V gene and leave the rest unexplained. This sample gives 200,000 or so clones in total; around 80% of them show up just once. In total, the top ten clones hold 6.9% of the sample. Sequencing was performed on peripheral blood. Receptor source: a human donor with acute or convalescent COVID-19. The donor label of this sample is uncertain.

This clone came up many times. The chain couples TRBV30 to TRBJ1-4, with D possibly TRBD1 on 6 matching bases. CDR3 length: 15 amino acids. Trimming removed 2 bases from V and 5 bases from J, with 15 bases in between. Germline V lookup: CDR1 GTSNPN, CDR2 SVGIG (reference sequence). The CDR3 nucleotides are TGTGCCTGGAGTCCCGGGGCAGGGGAGAATGAAAAACTGTTTTTT. Protein: CAWSPGAGENEKLFF.

The CDR3 nucleotides read TGTGCCAGCAGCCTTGGACAGGGAGAAGGCGGTGGCTACACCTTC. Translation: CASSLGQGEGGGYTF. The chain employs TRBV4-2 and TRBJ1-2, with 8 nucleotides matching TRBD1. Germline V gives CDR1 LGHNA, CDR2 YNFKEQ. CDR3 length: 15 residues. V lost 4 bases to trimming and J lost 7 bases; unmatched junction nucleotides: 11.

The chain carries TRBV30 and TRBJ2-3; TRBD1 might be the D (6 bases). Germline-derived CDR1 and CDR2 are GTSNPN and SVGIG (reference sequence). Trimming stripped 0 bases from V and 2 bases from J, with 12 bases between. The CDR3 has 15 residues. The CDR3 spells CAWSVGRGTTDTQYF. In nucleotides, the CDR3 is TGTGCCTGGAGTGTTGGCAGGGGAACCACAGATACGCAGTATTTT.

The rearrangement uses TRBV5-1 and TRBJ2-3, with a tentative D call TRBD2 (5 bases). Germline V gene lookup returns CDR1 SGHRS and CDR2 YFSETQ. This CDR3 region has 15 residues. Trimming left V 3 bases short and J 6 bases short, with 17 bases between. CDR3 bases: TGCGCCAGCAGCTCACCAGAGGGAGTGGGCGATACGCAGTATTTT. Its protein product is CASSSPEGVGDTQYF.

The rearrangement links TRBV7-9 to TRBJ1-6; D uncertain. Per the germline V gene, CDR1 is SEHNR and CDR2 is FQNEAQ (reference sequence). V was trimmed by 10 bases and J by 8 bases, leaving 12 bases between them. The CDR3 is 12 amino acids. The chain's CDR3 is CATRGSDSPLHF. The CDR3 DNA reads TGTGCCACCCGGGGATCGGATTCACCCCTCCACTTT.

V and J are TRBV5-1 and TRBJ2-1; 9 bases line up with TRBD1. The germline gives CDR1 SGHRS, CDR2 YFSETQ. The V segment lost 4 bases and the J segment 6 bases; nucleotides outside the gene matches: 5. The length of the CDR3 is 14 residues. The CDR3 DNA reads as TGCGCCAGCAGCATGGGACAGGGCCCCAATGAGCAGTTCTTC. The encoded protein is CASSMGQGPNEQFF.

V and J are TRBV2 and TRBJ1-1; 8 bases match TRBD1. J gave up 4 bases and V 8 bases, and 9 bases lay outside the gene matches. Germline CDR1 reads SNHLY; CDR2 reads FYNNEI. The CDR3 loop spans 14 amino acids. The CDR3 DNA reads as TGTGCCAGCGCGGACAGGGCCGGAGGCACTGAAGCTTTCTTT. Encoded protein: CASADRAGGTEAFF.

V is TRBV19 and J is TRBJ2-3; D gene uncertain. Germline V gives CDR1 LNHDA, CDR2 SQIVND (reference sequence). This CDR3 is built from 14 residues. V lost 5 bases and J 4 bases, leaving 13 bases between the germline ends. CDR3 sequence: CASSLFLVADTQYF. The CDR3 DNA reads as TGTGCCAGTAGTCTATTTTTAGTGGCAGATACGCAGTATTTT.

This clone appeared a single time. The chain carries TRBV6-5 and TRBJ1-2; weak D call: TRBD1 (5 bases). The CDR3 consists of 15 residues. Trimming took 4 bases from V and 7 from J, leaving 19 bases between them. CDR1 is MNHEY, CDR2 SVGAGI, per germline. The CDR3 nucleotides read TGTGCCAGCAGTTCCCAACAGGAAAGGATTCGTGGCTACACCTTC. It specifies CASSSQQERIRGYTF.

The genes are TRBV25-1 and TRBJ2-7; TRBD1 matches at 9 bases. Germline loops: CDR1 MGHDK, CDR2 SYGVNS. The CDR3 is 15 amino acids. V lost 5 bases, J lost 9 bases, and 14 bases stayed unmatched. CDR3 nucleotide sequence: TGTGCCAGCAGTTCGTTTATGGGACAGGGTTTTAGGCAGTACTTC. Encoded protein: CASSSFMGQGFRQYF.

This sequence joins TRBV14 and TRBJ2-5, with TRBD1 matching 7 bases. Germline V CDR1 and CDR2: SGHDN, FVKESK. Trimming removed 1 base from V and 7 bases from J; junction bases left unmatched: 9. The CDR3 loop spans 15 amino acids. The CDR3 protein is CASSQGGGGSVTQYF. The CDR3 bases are TGTGCCAGCAGCCAAGGAGGGGGCGGTTCTGTGACCCAGTACTTC.

The chain recombines TRBV7-3 with TRBJ1-2; 9 bases match TRBD1. CDR1 and CDR2 from the germline V gene are SGHTA and FQGTGA. V was pared by 5 bases and J by 6 bases, with 4 bases of the junction left unmatched. This CDR3 has 13 amino acids. The CDR3: CASSAGTGNGYTF. The CDR3 DNA is TGTGCCAGCAGCGCAGGGACAGGGAATGGCTACACCTTC.

J is TRBJ2-3 and V is TRBV19, with 14 bases that match TRBD2. Trimming removed 4 bases from V and 6 bases from J; junction bases left unmatched: 6. This CDR3 has 16 amino acids. The germline CDR1 and CDR2 sequences are LNHDA and SQIVND (reference sequence). CDR3 bases: TGTGCCAGTAGTACCGGACTAGCGGGGGGAGTTGATACGCAGTATTTT. Its protein is CASSTGLAGGVDTQYF.

The chain has TRBV19 and TRBJ2-3; D is unclear. CDR3 length: 14 amino acids. V was shortened by 6 bases and J by 6 bases, with 16 bases between the two germline ends. Germline V gives CDR1 LNHDA, CDR2 SQIVND (reference sequence). The CDR3 DNA reads as TGTGCCAGTAGCCTTACAGACCCCGCGGATACGCAGTATTTT. Amino acids: CASSLTDPADTQYF.

The chain employs TRBV6-6 and TRBJ1-6, with TRBD1 matching over 10 bases. The CDR3 is 15 amino acids. In germline, CDR1 is MNHNY, CDR2 SVGAGI (reference sequence). J gave up 9 bases and V 5 bases, and 7 bases lay outside the gene matches. The CDR3 DNA is TGTGCCAGCAGTGACGGGGGGACAGGGGCTTCACCCCTCCACTTT. It is translated as CASSDGGTGASPLHF.

CDR3 region: CASNRENTGELFF. The CDR3 DNA reads TGTGCCAGCAATCGGGAGAACACCGGGGAGCTGTTTTTT. The genes are TRBV9 and TRBJ2-2; a possible D gene is TRBD2 (5 bases). Trimming stripped 6 bases from V and 1 base from J, with 7 bases between. Germline V gives CDR1 SGDLS, CDR2 YYNGEE. This CDR3 contains 13 residues.

The chain has TRBV27 and TRBJ2-1; TRBD1 matches at 12 bases. Germline assignment: CDR1 MNHEY and CDR2 SMNVEV (reference sequence). The CDR3 length is 16 residues. V was pared by 11 bases and J by 6 bases, with 14 bases of the junction left unmatched. In DNA form, the CDR3 reads TGTGCCCCCACCCGCCCCCCGGGACAGGGGGCCAATGAGCAGTTCTTC. Translation gives CAPTRPPGQGANEQFF.

The V gene is TRBV30, the J gene TRBJ2-5; 7 positions match TRBD2. The CDR3 has 15 residues. With V trimmed by 3 bases and J by 5 bases, 12 bases remained unmatched. Germline loops: CDR1 GTSNPN, CDR2 SVGIG (reference sequence). CDR3 coding DNA: TGTGCCTGGAGCCCCCGGACTAGGCAAGTTGAGACCCAGTACTTC. It is translated as CAWSPRTRQVETQYF.

The chain recombines TRBV6-5 with TRBJ1-6, with TRBD1 matching 7 bases. CDR1 and CDR2 from the germline V gene are MNHEY and SVGAGI. V was pared by 3 bases and J by 8 bases, with 4 bases of the junction left unmatched. There are 14 residues in the CDR3. In nucleotides, the CDR3 is TGTGCCAGCAGTTATAGGGGGCCGGATTCACCCCTCCACTTT. Protein product: CASSYRGPDSPLHF.

The genes are TRBV4-3 and TRBJ2-5; D remains ambiguous. In germline, CDR1 is LGHNA, CDR2 YSLEER. Trimming left V 1 base short and J 4 bases short, with 13 bases between. There are 15 residues in the CDR3. The CDR3 loop is CASSQGFGRLETQYF. CDR3 in DNA: TGCGCCAGCAGCCAAGGGTTTGGCCGCCTAGAGACCCAGTACTTC.

The chain carries TRBV6-5 and TRBJ1-5; D not resolved. This CDR3 has 15 residues. CDR1 and CDR2 from the germline V gene are MNHEY and SVGAGI. V was trimmed by 6 bases and J by 3 bases, leaving 15 bases between them. CDR3 in amino acids: CASRLLSRPNQPQHF. The CDR3 bases are TGTGCCAGCAGACTCCTCTCTAGACCCAATCAGCCCCAGCATTTT.

The V and J genes are TRBV19 and TRBJ1-5, with D perhaps matching TRBD1 (6 bases). Trimming removed 8 bases at V and 3 bases at J, with 20 bases between. This CDR3 region has 16 residues. Germline CDR1 reads LNHDA; CDR2 reads SQIVND (reference sequence). CDR3 region: CASRGLGGQNNQPQHF. Written as DNA, the CDR3 is TGTGCCAGTCGGGGCCTAGGTGGACAGAACAATCAGCCCCAGCATTTT.